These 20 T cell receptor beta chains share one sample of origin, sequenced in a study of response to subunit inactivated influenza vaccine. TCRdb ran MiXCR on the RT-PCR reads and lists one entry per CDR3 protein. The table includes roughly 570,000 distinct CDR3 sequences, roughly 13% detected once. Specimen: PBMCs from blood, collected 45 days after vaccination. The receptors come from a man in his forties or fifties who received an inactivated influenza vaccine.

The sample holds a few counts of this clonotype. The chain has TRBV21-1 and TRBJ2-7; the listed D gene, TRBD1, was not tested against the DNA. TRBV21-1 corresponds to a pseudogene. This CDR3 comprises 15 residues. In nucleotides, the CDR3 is TGTGCCAGCAGCCTCGACAGGGTGAGCTCCTACGAGCAGTACTTC. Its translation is CASSLDRVSSYEQYF.

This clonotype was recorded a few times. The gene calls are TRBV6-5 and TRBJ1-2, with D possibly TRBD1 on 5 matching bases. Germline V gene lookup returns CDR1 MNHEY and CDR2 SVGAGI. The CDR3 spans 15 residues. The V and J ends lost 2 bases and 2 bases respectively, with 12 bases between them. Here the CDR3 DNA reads TGTGCCAGCAGTTACGGGCGGGGCAGAAACTATGGCTACACCTTC. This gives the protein CASSYGRGRNYGYTF.

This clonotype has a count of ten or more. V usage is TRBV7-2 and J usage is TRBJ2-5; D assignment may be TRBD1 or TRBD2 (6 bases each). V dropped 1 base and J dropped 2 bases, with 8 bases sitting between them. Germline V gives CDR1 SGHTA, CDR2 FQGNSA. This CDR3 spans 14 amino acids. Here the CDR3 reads CASSLGGAQETQYF. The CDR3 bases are TGTGCCAGCAGCTTAGGGGGGGCACAAGAGACCCAGTACTTC. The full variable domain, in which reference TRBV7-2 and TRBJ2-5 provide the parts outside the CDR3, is GAGVSQSPSNKVTEKGKDVELRCDPISGHTALYWYRQSLGQGLEFLIYFQGNSAPDKSGLPSDRFSAERTGGSVSTLTIQRTQQEDSAVYLCASSLGGAQETQYFGPGTRLLVL.

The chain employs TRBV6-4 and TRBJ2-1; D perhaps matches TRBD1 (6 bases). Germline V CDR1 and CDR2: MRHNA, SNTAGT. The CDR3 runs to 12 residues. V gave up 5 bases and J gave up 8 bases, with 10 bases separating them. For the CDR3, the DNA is TGTGCCAGCAGTACAGGGATGGATGAGCAGTTCTTC. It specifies CASSTGMDEQFF.

The CDR3 coding sequence is TGTGCCAGCAGCTTAGGACTTATGGAGACCCAGTACTTC. Translating it yields CASSLGLMETQYF. This chain joins TRBV7-6 and TRBJ2-5; unclear D gene. Trimming took off 1 base at V and 5 bases at J, with 8 bases between the two ends. The CDR3 has 13 residues. CDR1 and CDR2 from the germline V gene are SGHVS and FNYEAQ. Full variable domain (missing parts from reference TRBV7-6 and TRBJ2-5): GAGVSQSPRYKVTKRGQDVALRCDPISGHVSLYWYRQALGQGPEFLTYFNYEAQQDKSGLPNDRFSAERPEGSISTLTIQRTEQRDSAMYRCASSLGLMETQYFGPGTRLLVL.

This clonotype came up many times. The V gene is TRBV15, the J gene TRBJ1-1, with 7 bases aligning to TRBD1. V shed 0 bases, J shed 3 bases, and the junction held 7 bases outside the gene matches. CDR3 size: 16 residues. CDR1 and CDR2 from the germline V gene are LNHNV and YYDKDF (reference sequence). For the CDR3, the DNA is TGTGCCACCAGCAGAGATGCAGGGGGGTGGGACACTGAAGCTTTCTTT. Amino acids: CATSRDAGGWDTEAFF.

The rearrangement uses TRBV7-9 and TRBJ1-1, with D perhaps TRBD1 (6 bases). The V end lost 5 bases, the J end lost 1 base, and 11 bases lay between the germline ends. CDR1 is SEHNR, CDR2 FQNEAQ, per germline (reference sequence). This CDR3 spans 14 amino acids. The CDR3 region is CASSLNRANTEAFF. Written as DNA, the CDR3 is TGTGCCAGCAGCCTAAACAGGGCGAACACTGAAGCTTTCTTT.

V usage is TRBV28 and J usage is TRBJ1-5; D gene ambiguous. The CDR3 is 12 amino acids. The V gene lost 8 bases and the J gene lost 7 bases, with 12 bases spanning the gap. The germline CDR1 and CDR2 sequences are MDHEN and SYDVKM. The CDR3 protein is CASSKVGQPQHF. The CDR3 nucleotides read TGTGCCAGCTCAAAAGTGGGGCAGCCCCAGCATTTT.

CDR3 loop: CASSLNGYYEKLFF. The CDR3 DNA reads TGCGCCAGCAGCTTGAACGGATACTACGAAAAACTGTTTTTT. The chain recombines TRBV5-1 with TRBJ1-4; D not resolved. In germline, CDR1 is SGHRS, CDR2 YFSETQ. This CDR3 spans 14 amino acids. V lost 1 base to trimming and J lost 8 bases, with 12 bases between them.

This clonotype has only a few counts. The CDR3 nucleotides read TGTGCCAGCAGTTACGTAGCGGGCCCCTACAATGAGCAGTTCTTC. This codes for CASSYVAGPYNEQFF. The rearrangement links TRBV6-5 to TRBJ2-1, with 7 bases matching TRBD2. The CDR3 covers 15 residues. Losses at the gene ends were 2 bases for V and 2 bases for J; bases not matched to a gene: 3. Germline loops: CDR1 MNHEY, CDR2 SVGAGI.

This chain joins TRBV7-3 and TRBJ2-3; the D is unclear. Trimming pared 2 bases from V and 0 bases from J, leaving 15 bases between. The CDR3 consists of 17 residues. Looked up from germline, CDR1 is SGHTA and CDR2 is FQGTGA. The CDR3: CASSLLPRAESTDTQYF. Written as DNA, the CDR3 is TGTGCCAGCAGCTTACTCCCCCGGGCGGAGAGCACAGATACGCAGTATTTT.

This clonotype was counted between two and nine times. The CDR3 bases are TGTGCCAGCAGTCACAGGGAGCTCCTCTCTTCTGGAAACACCATATATTTT. The encoded protein is CASSHRELLSSGNTIYF. The V and J genes are TRBV12-3 or TRBV12-4 and TRBJ1-3; D may be TRBD1 (6 bases). The CDR3 extends over 17 amino acids. V lost 5 bases and J lost 1, with 18 bases in between.

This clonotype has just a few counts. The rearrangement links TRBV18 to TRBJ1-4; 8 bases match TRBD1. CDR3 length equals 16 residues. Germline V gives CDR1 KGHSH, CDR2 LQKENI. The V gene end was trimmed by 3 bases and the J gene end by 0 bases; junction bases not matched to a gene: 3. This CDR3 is CASSPQGAATNEKLFF. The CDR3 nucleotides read TGTGCCAGCTCACCCCAGGGGGCCGCAACTAATGAAAAACTGTTTTTT. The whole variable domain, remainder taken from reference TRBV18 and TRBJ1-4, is NAGVMQNPRHLVRRRGQEARLRCSPMKGHSHVYWYRQLPEEGLKFMVYLQKENIIDESGMPKERFSAEFPKEGPSILRIQQVVRGDSAAYFCASSPQGAATNEKLFFGSGTQLSVL.

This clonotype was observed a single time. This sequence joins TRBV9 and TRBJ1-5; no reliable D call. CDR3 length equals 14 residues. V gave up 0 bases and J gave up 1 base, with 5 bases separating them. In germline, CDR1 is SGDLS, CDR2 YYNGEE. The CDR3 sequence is CASSVDMSNQPQHF. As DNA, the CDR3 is TGTGCCAGCAGCGTAGACATGAGCAATCAGCCCCAGCATTTT.

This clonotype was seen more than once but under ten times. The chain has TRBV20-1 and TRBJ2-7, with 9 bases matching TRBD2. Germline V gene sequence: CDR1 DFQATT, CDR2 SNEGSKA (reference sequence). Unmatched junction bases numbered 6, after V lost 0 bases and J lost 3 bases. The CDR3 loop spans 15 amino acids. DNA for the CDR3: TGCAGTGCTAGAGACATAAGCGGGGGGTTCTACGAGCAGTACTTC. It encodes CSARDISGGFYEQYF.

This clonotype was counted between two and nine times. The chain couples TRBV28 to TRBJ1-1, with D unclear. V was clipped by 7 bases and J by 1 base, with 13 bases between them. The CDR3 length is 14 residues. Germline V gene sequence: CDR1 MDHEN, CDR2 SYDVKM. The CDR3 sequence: CASTPYKGNTEAFF. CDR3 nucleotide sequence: TGTGCCAGCACCCCTTATAAGGGGAACACTGAAGCTTTCTTT.

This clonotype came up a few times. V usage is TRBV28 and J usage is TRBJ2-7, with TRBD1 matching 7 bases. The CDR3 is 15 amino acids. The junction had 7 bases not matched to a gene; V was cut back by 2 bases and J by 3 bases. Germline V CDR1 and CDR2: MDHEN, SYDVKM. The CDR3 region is CASSLGQGDFYEQYF. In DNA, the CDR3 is TGTGCCAGCAGTTTAGGCCAGGGGGATTTCTACGAGCAGTACTTC.

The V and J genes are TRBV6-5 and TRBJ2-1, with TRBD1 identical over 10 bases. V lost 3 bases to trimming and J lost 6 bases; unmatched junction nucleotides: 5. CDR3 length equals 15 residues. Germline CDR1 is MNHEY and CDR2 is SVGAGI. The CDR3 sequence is CASSYSGTGANEQFF. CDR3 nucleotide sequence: TGTGCCAGCAGTTATTCCGGGACAGGGGCCAATGAGCAGTTCTTC.

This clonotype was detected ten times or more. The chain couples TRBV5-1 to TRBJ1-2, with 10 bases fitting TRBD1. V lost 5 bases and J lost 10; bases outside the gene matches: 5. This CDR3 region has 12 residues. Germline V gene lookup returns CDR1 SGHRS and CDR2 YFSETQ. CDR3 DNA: TGCGCCAGCAGTCGGGACAGGGGAGACTACACCTTC. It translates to CASSRDRGDYTF.

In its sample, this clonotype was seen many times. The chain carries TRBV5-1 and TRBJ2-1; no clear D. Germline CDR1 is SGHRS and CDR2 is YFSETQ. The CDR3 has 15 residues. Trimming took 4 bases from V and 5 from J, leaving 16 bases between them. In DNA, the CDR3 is TGCGCCAGCAGCATGGACCCTCATAACAACAATGAGCAGTTCTTC. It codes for CASSMDPHNNNEQFF. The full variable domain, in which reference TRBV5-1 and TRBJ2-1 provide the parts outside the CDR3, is KAGVTQTPRYLIKTRGQQVTLSCSPISGHRSVSWYQQTPGQGLQFLFEYFSETQRNKGNFPGRFSGRQFSNSRSEMNVSTLELGDSALYLCASSMDPHNNNEQFFGPGTRLTVL.